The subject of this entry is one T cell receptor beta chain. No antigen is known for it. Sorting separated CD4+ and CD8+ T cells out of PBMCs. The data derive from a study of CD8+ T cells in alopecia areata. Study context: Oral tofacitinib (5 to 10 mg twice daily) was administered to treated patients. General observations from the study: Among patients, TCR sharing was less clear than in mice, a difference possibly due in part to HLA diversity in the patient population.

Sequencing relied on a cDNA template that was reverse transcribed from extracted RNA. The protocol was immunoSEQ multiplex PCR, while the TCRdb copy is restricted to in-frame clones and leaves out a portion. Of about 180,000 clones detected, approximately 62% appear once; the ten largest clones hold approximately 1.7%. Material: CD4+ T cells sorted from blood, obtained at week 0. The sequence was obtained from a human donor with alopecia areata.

The CDR3 loop is CASSQGLAENSGANVLTF. The CDR3 DNA follows: TGTGCCAGCAGCCAGGGACTAGCGGAAAACTCTGGGGCCAACGTCCTGACTTTC. The chain is built from TRBV7-3 and TRBJ2-6, with 11 bases aligning to TRBD2. J gave up 0 bases and V 5 bases, and 6 bases lay outside the gene matches. Germline CDR1 is SGHTA and CDR2 is FQGTGA. The CDR3 is 18 residues long.